The 18 T cell receptor beta chains presented below share a single source sample, sequenced in a study of CXCR3-negative and CXCR3-positive naive CD8 T cells. Regarding the study as a whole: Naive cells positive for CXCR3 carried more hydrophobic TRB CDR3s than CXCR3-negative ones.

Their specific antigens are unknown. All TRB cDNA libraries came from 5' RACE performed with UMI labels. No DNA is given; TCRdb re-called the 5' RACE reads and lists each CDR3 protein once. There are 150,000 or so distinct CDR3 sequences in the sample, with around 0.28% held by the top ten. Material: naive CXCR3+ CD8+ T cells from blood. Subset defined: CD45RO-CCR7+CD27+CD95- naive CD8+ T cells expressing CXCR3 (TNR3+). The receptors were sampled from a human donor in good health. Some clones in this sample may be carry-over from other donors' samples.

The chain joins TRBV12-3 or TRBV12-4 to TRBJ2-1; TCRdb's D call of TRBD2 is untestable without DNA. The CDR3 is 18 residues long. The CDR3 sequence: CASSFAPLMVTSYNEQFF.

CDR3 loop: CASSGLAGLETQYF. This sequence joins TRBV11-2 and TRBJ2-5; TCRdb's D gene call, TRBD2, goes unchecked for lack of DNA. The CDR3 is 14 residues long. CDR1 SGHAT and CDR2 FQNNGV come from the germline V gene.

The rearrangement uses TRBV29-1 and TRBJ2-7. Germline CDR1 is SQVTM and CDR2 is ANQGSEA. The length of the CDR3 is 13 residues. The CDR3 here is CSVQDGSSYEQYF.

The chain couples TRBV29-1 to TRBJ2-5; TCRdb names TRBD2, which stays unverified in the absence of DNA. CDR1 is SQVTM and CDR2 is ANQGSEA in the germline V gene. The CDR3 runs 14 residues. The CDR3 sequence: CSVVLAGEQETQYF.

This CDR3 is CASRLAGNTGELFF. The rearrangement uses TRBV28 and TRBJ2-2; there is no DNA to check the TCRdb D call of TRBD2. The germline V gene has CDR1 MDHEN and CDR2 SYDVKM. The CDR3 spans 14 residues.

The chain has TRBV4-1 and TRBJ2-7; checking the TCRdb D call of TRBD1 is not possible without DNA. The CDR3 has 14 amino acids. Germline V gene lookup returns CDR1 MGHRA and CDR2 YSYEKL. The CDR3 sequence is CASSQDPTAYEQYF.

The CDR3 loop is CASSYSATSGGPYEQYF. The chain employs TRBV6-2 or TRBV6-3 and TRBJ2-7; TCRdb lists TRBD2, though no DNA is available to test this call. CDR1 and CDR2 from the germline V gene are MNHEY and SVGEGT. This CDR3 comprises 17 residues.

V and J are TRBV5-6 and TRBJ1-5; TCRdb indicates TRBD1, and absent DNA this call remains unverified. The CDR3 spans 17 residues. The germline gives CDR1 SGHDT, CDR2 YYEEEE. CDR3 loop: CASSYAGTAVLNQPQHF.

The chain has TRBV29-1 and TRBJ2-2; TCRdb's D call of TRBD2 is untestable without DNA. The V gene's germline CDR1 is SQVTM and CDR2 ANQGSEA. The CDR3 extends over 15 amino acids. The CDR3 region is CSVVGGETNTGELFF.

The chain employs TRBV29-1 and TRBJ2-7; TCRdb returns TRBD1, unconfirmable since there is no DNA. Per the germline V gene, CDR1 is SQVTM and CDR2 is ANQGSEA. The CDR3 sequence is 12 residues long. The CDR3 is CSASTGGYEQYF.

This chain connects TRBV29-1 to TRBJ2-1; the D gene TCRdb calls, TRBD2, cannot be checked with no DNA. CDR1 and CDR2 (germline): SQVTM, ANQGSEA. This CDR3 is 14 amino acids long. The CDR3 protein is CSVEGEGTYNEQFF.

V and J are TRBV19 and TRBJ2-1. Germline V gene sequence: CDR1 LNHDA, CDR2 SQIVND (reference sequence). This CDR3 comprises 13 residues. The chain's CDR3 is CASSIGRNNEQFF.

This chain links TRBV6-2 or TRBV6-3 with TRBJ2-7; there is no DNA to check the TCRdb D call of TRBD2. Germline CDR1 and CDR2: MNHEY and SVGEGT. The CDR3 consists of 15 residues. CDR3 protein: CASSPYQGPSYEQYF.

The rearrangement uses TRBV4-3 and TRBJ1-1; without DNA, the TCRdb call of TRBD1 cannot be checked. CDR1 is LGHNA, CDR2 YSLEER, per germline. CDR3 length: 15 amino acids. CDR3 region: CASSQSGAWNTEAFF.

V gene TRBV4-1 combines with J gene TRBJ2-3. The CDR3 extends over 14 amino acids. Looked up from germline, CDR1 is MGHRA and CDR2 is YSYEKL. The CDR3 reads CASSQVMTGGSKYF.

The chain has TRBV18 and TRBJ2-1; TCRdb gives TRBD2 as the D gene, but with no DNA this cannot be confirmed. The CDR3 has 16 residues. CDR1 KGHSH and CDR2 LQKENI come from the germline V gene. CDR3 sequence reads: CASSPSRGLAVVEQFF. Supplemented by reference TRBV18 and TRBJ2-1, the full variable domain reads NAGVMQNPRHLVRRRGQEARLRCSPMKGHSHVYWYRQLPEEGLKFMVYLQKENIIDESGMPKERFSAEFPKEGPSILRIQQVVRGDSAAYFCASSPSRGLAVVEQFFGPGTRLTVL.

The chain has TRBV5-1 and TRBJ2-5; TCRdb's assignment of TRBD2 cannot be checked, as there is no DNA. The CDR3 length is 16 residues. Germline values: CDR1 SGHRS, CDR2 YFSETQ. CDR3 loop: CASSSELAGAKETQYF. The variable domain in full, with the rest retrieved from reference TRBV5-1 and TRBJ2-5, is KAGVTQTPRYLIKTRGQQVTLSCSPISGHRSVSWYQQTPGQGLQFLFEYFSETQRNKGNFPGRFSGRQFSNSRSEMNVSTLELGDSALYLCASSSELAGAKETQYFGPGTRLLVL.

The chain has TRBV11-2 and TRBJ2-7; TCRdb indicates TRBD2, and absent DNA this call remains unverified. The length of the CDR3 is 15 residues. Germline CDR1 SGHAT, CDR2 FQNNGV. The CDR3 protein is CASSLTSGPAYEQYF.